A single sample gave rise to the 8 T cell receptor beta chains below, sequenced in a study of T cell changes during pregnancy in multiple sclerosis. Clones were sequenced by immunoSEQ multiplex PCR, and TCRdb holds only the in-frame ones, with some missing. The repertoire includes about 15,000 clones, approximately 81% of them detected once, and 15% to 20% sits in the top ten. Here the sequenced sample was CD8+ T cells from peripheral blood mononuclear cells, taken in the third trimester of pregnancy. The receptor source for this set is a female donor in good health, enrolled as a control in a pregnancy study.

V and J are TRBV6-6 and TRBJ1-2, with TRBD1 matching over 7 bases. Per germline, CDR1 MNHNY and CDR2 SVGAGI (reference sequence). V was clipped by 4 bases and J by 5 bases; unmatched bases: 4. The CDR3 is 13 residues long. The CDR3 DNA is TGTGCCAGCAGTTTACAGGGGTCTTATGGCTACACCTTC. Translated, it gives CASSLQGSYGYTF.

This sequence joins TRBV27 and TRBJ2-3, with 8 positions matching TRBD1. The CDR3 is made up of 18 amino acids. Unmatched junction bases numbered 12, after V lost 4 bases and J lost 0 bases. CDR1 and CDR2 from the germline V gene are MNHEY and SMNVEV (reference sequence). CDR3 residues: CASSSRGLGVSSTDTQYF. The DNA of the CDR3 is TGTGCCAGCAGTTCCAGGGGGCTGGGGGTCTCTAGCACAGATACGCAGTATTTT.

The chain recombines TRBV5-4 with TRBJ1-1; no clear D gene. Germline CDR1 and CDR2: SGHNT and YYREEE (reference sequence). V lost 4 bases, J lost 7 bases, and 14 bases lay in between. This CDR3 spans 13 amino acids. This CDR3 reads CASSPSPLVEAFF. CDR3 in DNA: TGTGCCAGCAGCCCCTCCCCTCTAGTTGAAGCTTTCTTT.

V and J are TRBV7-2 and TRBJ2-2, with 8 bases matching TRBD2. Germline loops: CDR1 SGHTA, CDR2 FQGNSA. V was clipped by 2 bases and J by 8 bases; unmatched bases: 13. This CDR3 is built from 17 residues. The CDR3 here is CASSLNVGAGGIGELFF. The CDR3 region has the DNA TGTGCCAGCAGCTTAAATGTGGGTGCGGGGGGCATTGGGGAGCTGTTTTTT.

This chain joins TRBV7-6 and TRBJ2-1; D might be TRBD2 (6 bases). The V end was cut by 0 bases, the J end by 12 bases, with 9 bases between. Per germline, CDR1 SGHVS and CDR2 FNYEAQ. There are 12 residues in the CDR3. CDR3 sequence (DNA): TGTGCCAGCAGCTTAGCGGTCGGGGGGCAGTTCTTC. It codes for CASSLAVGGQFF.

The chain combines TRBV5-1 with TRBJ2-7, with a tentative D call TRBD2 (5 bases). CDR3 size: 14 residues. Looked up from germline, CDR1 is SGHRS and CDR2 is YFSETQ. The V end was cut by 4 bases, the J end by 3 bases, with 14 bases between. The DNA for the CDR3 is TGCGCCAGCAGCCACGAGGAGGAAAGCTACGAGCAGTACTTC. Its translation is CASSHEEESYEQYF.

The V gene is TRBV6-4, the J gene TRBJ2-2; TRBD2 might be the D (5 bases). CDR1 and CDR2 from the germline V gene are MRHNA and SNTAGT. The CDR3 is made up of 14 amino acids. V was shortened by 0 bases and J by 6 bases, with 8 bases between the two germline ends. In nucleotides, the CDR3 is TGTGCCAGCAGTGACTCGGGAGCGCCCGGGGAGCTGTTTTTT. Its protein is CASSDSGAPGELFF.

The rearrangement links TRBV5-1 to TRBJ2-5; maybe TRBD2 (5 bases). The germline gives CDR1 SGHRS, CDR2 YFSETQ. Trimming pared 2 bases from V and 6 bases from J, leaving 11 bases between. This CDR3 spans 13 amino acids. The CDR3 protein is CASSFGNVKTQYF. Here the CDR3 DNA reads TGCGCCAGCAGCTTCGGGAACGTAAAGACCCAGTACTTC.